One and the same sample provided the 19 T cell receptor beta chains below, sequenced in a study of cytomegalovirus exposure and HLA in healthy donors. 60 Vbeta and 13 Jbeta primers were used in PCR. Repertoires were generated with immunoSEQ multiplex PCR, while TCRdb's copy carries only in-frame clones and drops some. This table has 150,000 to 200,000 clones, 70% to 80% appearing once. Sequencing was performed on PBMCs. The receptor set was obtained from a woman in her 40s in good health and CMV-seronegative.

This clone showed up just once. This chain links TRBV30 with TRBJ1-4, with 10 bases matching TRBD1. This CDR3 has 13 residues. Germline V gene lookup returns CDR1 GTSNPN and CDR2 SVGIG (reference sequence). Germline trimming cut 2 bases from V and 13 bases from J; bases unmatched to any gene: 7. CDR3 region: CAWSRQGADTLFF. CDR3 DNA: TGTGCCTGGAGTCGACAGGGGGCCGATACACTGTTTTTT.

This clone appeared once. The CDR3 sequence is CASTLQGGTDTQYF. CDR3 sequence (DNA): TGCGCCAGCACTCTACAGGGGGGAACAGATACGCAGTATTTT. The chain joins TRBV5-1 to TRBJ2-3, with 8 bases that match TRBD1. The CDR3 is 14 amino acids. Germline values: CDR1 SGHRS, CDR2 YFSETQ. V lost 6 bases to trimming and J lost 3 bases; unmatched junction nucleotides: 6. The full variable domain, its missing parts supplied by reference TRBV5-1 and TRBJ2-3, is KAGVTQTPRYLIKTRGQQVTLSCSPISGHRSVSWYQQTPGQGLQFLFEYFSETQRNKGNFPGRFSGRQFSNSRSEMNVSTLELGDSALYLCASTLQGGTDTQYFGPGTRLTVL.

V and J are TRBV6-1 and TRBJ1-1, with 8 bases matching TRBD1. With 1 base clipped from V and 5 bases from J, the junction kept 6 bases outside the gene matches. The CDR3 consists of 15 residues. Germline CDR1 and CDR2: MNHNS and SASEGT. Written as DNA, the CDR3 is TGTGCCAGCAGTGAAGTCGGCAGGGGGCGGACTGAAGCTTTCTTT. Translated, it gives CASSEVGRGRTEAFF.

The chain has TRBV4-2 and TRBJ2-3; 8 bases are shared with TRBD2. Germline values: CDR1 LGHNA, CDR2 YNFKEQ. The CDR3 extends over 16 amino acids. V shed 0 bases and J 4 bases; nucleotides not matched to a gene: 6. As DNA, the CDR3 is TGTGCCAGCAGCCAAGAAACTAGCGGAATAGCAGATACGCAGTATTTT. Protein sequence: CASSQETSGIADTQYF.

The chain is built from TRBV5-1 and TRBJ1-2, with 10 bases lining up with TRBD1. Germline V CDR1 and CDR2: SGHRS, YFSETQ. CDR3 size: 17 residues. V was pared by 3 bases and J by 7 bases, with 15 bases of the junction left unmatched. The CDR3 nucleotides read TGCGCCAGCAGCTCACAGCCGGGACAGGGGCAGACTGGTGGCTACACCTTC. It encodes CASSSQPGQGQTGGYTF.

The chain recombines TRBV5-1 with TRBJ2-3; TRBD1 might be the D (7 bases). This CDR3 is 13 amino acids long. Germline V gene lookup returns CDR1 SGHRS and CDR2 YFSETQ. Trimming pared 4 bases from V and 5 bases from J, leaving 11 bases between. This CDR3 reads CASSDQGGDTQYF. For the CDR3, the DNA is TGCGCCAGCAGCGATCAGGGGGGAGATACGCAGTATTTT.

This clone came up once. This rearrangement joins TRBV11-2 to TRBJ2-2; TRBD1 matches at 9 bases. V shed 3 bases, J shed 0 bases, and the junction held 5 bases outside the gene matches. Germline-derived CDR1 and CDR2 are SGHAT and FQNNGV. The CDR3 sequence is 17 residues long. CDR3 protein: CASSLGRQGANTGELFF. CDR3 sequence (DNA): TGTGCCAGCAGCTTGGGTCGACAGGGGGCGAACACCGGGGAGCTGTTTTTT.

The rearrangement links TRBV7-9 to TRBJ1-1; D unclear. V was trimmed by 9 bases and J by 6 bases, leaving 17 bases between them. The germline V gene encodes CDR1 SEHNR and CDR2 FQNEAQ (reference sequence). The length of the CDR3 is 13 residues. The CDR3 loop is CASSNSPVSEAFF. In DNA form, the CDR3 reads TGTGCCAGTTCAAACTCTCCGGTATCTGAAGCTTTCTTT.

The chain links TRBV9 to TRBJ1-1, with 10 bases lining up with TRBD1. Losses at the gene ends were 5 bases for V and 5 bases for J; bases not matched to a gene: 12. CDR1 and CDR2 from the germline V gene are SGDLS and YYNGEE. The CDR3 sequence is 16 residues long. CDR3 amino acids: CASRADRGERKTEAFF. CDR3 in DNA: TGTGCCAGCAGAGCGGACAGGGGGGAAAGAAAAACTGAAGCTTTCTTT.

The genes are TRBV2 and TRBJ1-2, with 8 bases matching TRBD1. The CDR3 has 15 amino acids. V was pared by 5 bases and J by 4 bases, with 9 bases of the junction left unmatched. The V gene's germline CDR1 is SNHLY and CDR2 FYNNEI. CDR3 nucleotide sequence: TGTGCCAGCAGTACTACAGGGGGAGGGGGCTATGGCTACACCTTC. This gives the protein CASSTTGGGGYGYTF.

This clone was counted between two and nine times. The chain links TRBV6-1 to TRBJ1-2; D ambiguous. Germline loops: CDR1 MNHNS, CDR2 SASEGT. The CDR3 is made up of 11 amino acids. The ends were cut back, 7 bases at V and 5 bases at J, with 8 bases in the middle. The CDR3 DNA reads as TGTGCCAGCAAAAGGGAGTATGGCTACACCTTC. Translated, it gives CASKREYGYTF.

The J gene is TRBJ2-3, the V gene TRBV6-1, with TRBD2 matching 15 bases. Germline CDR1 and CDR2: MNHNS and SASEGT. CDR3 size: 14 residues. After removal of 7 bases from V and 6 bases from J, the junction contained 2 bases not matched to a gene. The CDR3 DNA reads as TGTGCCAGCACTGGGACTAGCGGGAGGGATACGCAGTATTTT. Protein: CASTGTSGRDTQYF.

The rearrangement uses TRBV6-1 and TRBJ1-2, with D unresolved. V gave up 4 bases and J gave up 3 bases, with 9 bases separating them. CDR3 length: 13 amino acids. Germline-derived CDR1 and CDR2 are MNHNS and SASEGT. In nucleotides, the CDR3 is TGTGCCAGCAGTGCAACGATAGACTATGGCTACACCTTC. It specifies CASSATIDYGYTF.

For this clone: Germline and junction disagree at one end, which may indicate a read error. This chain links TRBV7-8 with TRBJ2-1, with D possibly TRBD2 on 6 matching bases. The germline gives CDR1 SGHVS, CDR2 FQNEAQ. The CDR3 contains 15 residues. The CDR3 spells CASSVAEGFYNEQFF. CDR3 bases: TGTGCCAGCAGCGTAGCGGAGGGGTTCTACAATGAGCAGTTCTTC.

The chain is built from TRBV11-3 and TRBJ2-7, with 7 bases matching TRBD1. Per the germline V gene, CDR1 is SGHNT and CDR2 is YENEEA. Trimming took 5 bases from V and 13 from J; bases not matched to a gene: 14. This CDR3 contains 13 residues. CDR3 sequence reads: CASSRADRRQEYF. The CDR3 nucleotides read TGTGCCAGCAGCCGCGCGGACAGGCGTCAGGAATACTTC.

This chain connects TRBV5-8 to TRBJ2-7; D is undetermined. CDR1 and CDR2 from the germline V gene are SGHTS and YDEGEE. The CDR3 sequence is 16 residues long. V lost 0 bases and J lost 5, with 18 bases in between. CDR3 DNA sequence: TGTGCCAGCAGCTTGGAGTTGCCGGGTGTGCTGGACGAGCAGTACTTC. Translated, it gives CASSLELPGVLDEQYF.

The chain employs TRBV18 and TRBJ1-1; TRBD1 matches 8 bases. The CDR3 length is 16 residues. Germline V gene lookup returns CDR1 KGHSH and CDR2 LQKENI. The trim removed 1 base at V and 1 base at J, leaving 5 bases unmatched. The CDR3 DNA is TGTGCCAGCTCACCACGGGGCGACAGGGGGAACACTGAAGCTTTCTTT. Its translation: CASSPRGDRGNTEAFF.

This sequence joins TRBV21-1 and TRBJ2-1; the table names TRBD1, a call not compared with the DNA. TRBV21-1 is designated a pseudogene. The CDR3 sequence is 13 residues long. CDR3 region: CASSKGGDNEQFF. For the CDR3, the DNA is TGTGCCAGCAGCAAAGGGGGCGACAATGAGCAGTTCTTC.

V and J are TRBV9 and TRBJ1-3; tentatively, D is TRBD1 (5 bases). V dropped 4 bases and J dropped 6 bases, with 17 bases sitting between them. Germline V gene sequence: CDR1 SGDLS, CDR2 YYNGEE. The CDR3 extends over 15 amino acids. The CDR3 loop is CASSSRTRGENTIYF. The CDR3 DNA reads as TGTGCCAGCAGCTCCCGGACCCGGGGGGAAAACACCATATATTTT.